This entry lists 22 T cell receptor beta chains sequenced from one sample in a study of T cells expressing NK-cell markers. TCRdb re-called the 5' RACE reads and catalogs CDR3 proteins one per entry, DNA excluded. The specimen's table records 300,000 to 450,000 distinct CDR3 sequences. What was sequenced was blood T cells: a sorted CD56 or NKG2C T cell subset, CD4+ or CD8+ T cells, or bulk PBMC T cells (not recorded which). These receptors were taken from a man aged 18-69 years in good health.

The chain has TRBV5-5 and TRBJ1-5; the D gene TCRdb calls, TRBD1, cannot be checked with no DNA. Germline assignment: CDR1 SGHKS and CDR2 YYEKEE (reference sequence). This CDR3 comprises 13 residues. The CDR3 here is CASSRQINQPQHF.

The chain couples TRBV6-5 to TRBJ2-5; TCRdb indicates TRBD1, and absent DNA this call remains unverified. The CDR3 has 14 amino acids. Germline V gene sequence: CDR1 MNHEY, CDR2 SVGAGI. The CDR3 loop reads CASSNQGRGETQYF.

The chain combines TRBV7-2 with TRBJ2-2; with no DNA, the TCRdb D assignment of TRBD2 cannot be verified. The CDR3 contains 16 residues. The germline CDR1 and CDR2 sequences are SGHTA and FQGNSA. The CDR3 sequence is CASSLVHGGGTGELFF.

This chain connects TRBV20-1 to TRBJ2-7; TCRdb names TRBD1, which stays unverified in the absence of DNA. The CDR3 has 13 amino acids. Germline CDR1 is DFQATT and CDR2 is SNEGSKA (reference sequence). CDR3 region: CSATRGVGYEQYF.

The chain is built from TRBV12-3 or TRBV12-4 and TRBJ2-5; TCRdb's D call of TRBD2 is untestable without DNA. This CDR3 contains 15 residues. This CDR3 reads CASSLTSGGGETQYF.

V gene TRBV5-1 combines with J gene TRBJ2-2; absent DNA, TCRdb's TRBD1 call cannot be checked. CDR3 size: 16 residues. Germline V gene sequence: CDR1 SGHRS, CDR2 YFSETQ. The CDR3 sequence: CASSWKWDSNTGELFF.

The V and J genes are TRBV7-9 and TRBJ2-3; TCRdb's D gene call, TRBD2, goes unchecked for lack of DNA. The CDR3 loop spans 15 amino acids. Germline V gene data show CDR1 as SEHNR and CDR2 as FQNEAQ (reference sequence). The CDR3 loop reads CASSAGSSGADTQYF.

CDR3 region: CASSYSIAGERTDTQYF. The chain has TRBV6-2 or TRBV6-3 and TRBJ2-3; TCRdb picks TRBD2, but there is no DNA to check that call. Germline V gene sequence: CDR1 MNHEY, CDR2 SVGEGT. The length of the CDR3 is 17 residues.

The gene calls are TRBV7-9 and TRBJ2-3; there is no DNA to check the TCRdb D call of TRBD1. The CDR3 runs to 15 residues. Germline values: CDR1 SEHNR, CDR2 FQNEAQ (reference sequence). The CDR3 sequence is CASTLTGTSTDTQYF.

This chain joins TRBV29-1 and TRBJ1-2. There are 13 residues in the CDR3. Per germline, CDR1 SQVTM and CDR2 ANQGSEA. CDR3 protein: CSVWEGANYGYTF.

V is TRBV29-1 and J is TRBJ2-2; TCRdb indicates TRBD1, and absent DNA this call remains unverified. This CDR3 is 14 amino acids long. CDR1 is SQVTM and CDR2 is ANQGSEA in the germline V gene. The CDR3 sequence: CSVAGTGDTGELFF.

This chain connects TRBV4-2 to TRBJ2-1; with no DNA, the TCRdb D assignment of TRBD2 cannot be verified. Germline V gives CDR1 LGHNA, CDR2 YNFKEQ. There are 15 residues in the CDR3. CDR3 protein: CASSFDRTSAGGQFF.

The rearrangement joins TRBV6-1 to TRBJ2-2; there is no DNA to check the TCRdb D call of TRBD1. This CDR3 has 14 residues. Germline V gene sequence: CDR1 MNHNS, CDR2 SASEGT. The CDR3 sequence: CATRPGAGTGELFF.

This chain uses TRBV6-6 with TRBJ1-6; there is no DNA to check the TCRdb D call of TRBD1. CDR1 is MNHNY, CDR2 SVGAGI, per germline (reference sequence). The CDR3 runs 13 residues. CDR3 residues: CASGTRGDVPLHF.

The J gene is TRBJ1-1, the V gene TRBV19. The length of the CDR3 is 14 residues. Looked up from germline, CDR1 is LNHDA and CDR2 is SQIVND (reference sequence). Here the CDR3 reads CASSITDMNTEAFF.

The chain uses TRBV5-1 and TRBJ2-2; as DNA is missing, the TRBD1 call by TCRdb cannot be tested. The CDR3 runs to 16 residues. Germline-derived CDR1 and CDR2 are SGHRS and YFSETQ. The CDR3 here is CASSLDSGAQHGELFF.

The gene calls are TRBV9 and TRBJ1-2; TCRdb's assignment of TRBD1 cannot be checked, as there is no DNA. Germline CDR1 reads SGDLS; CDR2 reads YYNGEE. The CDR3 length is 15 residues. The CDR3 is CASSVEAGGSRGYTF.

The genes are TRBV25-1 and TRBJ2-1. Germline CDR1 is MGHDK and CDR2 is SYGVNS. The CDR3 runs 14 residues. The CDR3 spells CASSEPTIGNEQFF.

The chain recombines TRBV5-1 with TRBJ2-7; TCRdb indicates TRBD1, and absent DNA this call remains unverified. The CDR3 consists of 15 residues. Per the germline V gene, CDR1 is SGHRS and CDR2 is YFSETQ. CDR3 loop: CASSFVAGDSYEQYF.

V gene TRBV15 combines with J gene TRBJ2-7; TCRdb gives TRBD2 as the D gene, but with no DNA this cannot be confirmed. The CDR3 runs 21 residues. Germline lookup yields CDR1 LNHNV and CDR2 YYDKDF (reference sequence). The CDR3 loop is CATSRDLLPGLAGIVSYEQYF.

The V call is TRBV12-3 or TRBV12-4, the J call TRBJ2-5; TCRdb's D gene call, TRBD2, goes unchecked for lack of DNA. The CDR3 contains 16 residues. CDR3 in amino acids: CASQMLRGTQRETQYF.

The CDR3: CASSLNLGQVGNEQFF. The V call is TRBV4-1, the J call TRBJ2-1; TCRdb reports TRBD1, a call that lacks DNA to check it against. CDR1 and CDR2 (germline): MGHRA, YSYEKL. The CDR3 has 16 amino acids.